Below, 21 T cell receptor beta chains from the same sample are listed, as sequenced in a study of blood T cell repertoires in COVID-19 (dated by TCRdb to 2019 to 2021). The method behind the library was the immunoSEQ multiplex PCR assay. Entries here come from immuneACCESS through TCRdb and include only in-frame sequences with V and J called. Some clones fail to appear in such tables; in the studies checked, an unresolved V gene covers under half of the shortfall, and the cause of the remainder is unknown. The sample table lists about 200,000 clones, roughly 91% of them with a count of one. Around 5.8% of the sample is held by the ten biggest clonotypes. Sequenced sample: peripheral blood. The origin of the receptors is a middle-aged man with active or convalescent COVID-19.

The table lists this clone with a count of one. The genes are TRBV7-3 and TRBJ2-1; tentative D call: TRBD1 (7 bases). This CDR3 comprises 15 residues. CDR1 SGHTA and CDR2 FQGTGA come from the germline V gene. The V gene lost 3 bases and the J gene lost 7 bases, with 16 bases spanning the gap. The CDR3 sequence: CASSFKAGGLNEQFF. The CDR3 coding sequence is TGTGCCAGCAGCTTTAAAGCAGGGGGGTTAAATGAGCAGTTCTTC.

The chain couples TRBV5-6 to TRBJ1-1, with TRBD1 as a possible D gene (5 bases). The CDR3 covers 13 residues. The V end lost 3 bases, the J end lost 3 bases, and 9 bases lay between the germline ends. The germline gives CDR1 SGHDT, CDR2 YYEEEE. In DNA, the CDR3 is TGTGCCAGCAGCTCCAGGGATTACACTGAAGCTTTCTTT. Amino acid sequence: CASSSRDYTEAFF.

This clone has only one observation. The V and J genes are TRBV2 and TRBJ2-5, with 8 bases fitting TRBD2. Trimming removed 6 bases from V and 5 bases from J; junction bases left unmatched: 5. CDR1 and CDR2 (germline): SNHLY, FYNNEI. The CDR3 has 13 residues. The CDR3 DNA follows: TGTGCCAGCAGGTCATCGGGAGGGGAGACCCAGTACTTC. This sequence encodes CASRSSGGETQYF.

This clone was seen once. The V gene is TRBV3-1 (or the pseudogene TRBV3-2), the J gene TRBJ2-5; possible D gene TRBD2, 6 bases. CDR1 LGHDT and CDR2 YNNKEL come from the germline V gene (reference sequence). CDR3 size: 15 residues. V gave up 2 bases and J gave up 3 bases, with 13 bases separating them. The CDR3 DNA is TGTGCCAGCAGCCAAACTAGGGACTCCGAAGAGACCCAGTACTTC. Translating it yields CASSQTRDSEETQYF.

The chain has TRBV9 and TRBJ2-5, with TRBD2 matching over 9 bases. Germline V gene lookup returns CDR1 SGDLS and CDR2 YYNGEE. V lost 0 bases to trimming and J lost 0 bases; unmatched junction nucleotides: 3. The CDR3 has 16 amino acids. As DNA, the CDR3 is TGTGCCAGCAGCGTAGGAAGCGGGGGGTACCAAGAGACCCAGTACTTC. This sequence encodes CASSVGSGGYQETQYF.

V is TRBV12-3 or TRBV12-4 and J is TRBJ1-3; D remains unclear. The CDR3 is made up of 13 amino acids. Deletions cut 7 bases from V and 8 bases from J, with 15 bases between. CDR3 DNA: TGTGCCAGCACTCTCCAACCGAGGGACACCATATATTTT. Encoded protein: CASTLQPRDTIYF.

The sample holds a few counts of this clone. The chain couples TRBV4-2 to TRBJ1-2, with D uncertain. This CDR3 has 15 amino acids. Germline V gene sequence: CDR1 LGHNA, CDR2 YNFKEQ. The germline V and J ends were trimmed by 1 base and 0 bases, with 9 bases remaining between them. The CDR3 DNA follows: TGTGCCAGCAGCCAAGTGGCGGGATCTAACTATGGCTACACCTTC. Translation gives CASSQVAGSNYGYTF.

This rearrangement joins TRBV5-1 to TRBJ2-1, with 8 bases fitting TRBD2. V lost 4 bases to trimming and J lost 8 bases; unmatched junction nucleotides: 2. The length of the CDR3 is 12 residues. Germline loops: CDR1 SGHRS, CDR2 YFSETQ. This chain's CDR3 is CASSETSDEQFF. CDR3 DNA sequence: TGCGCCAGCAGCGAGACTAGCGATGAGCAGTTCTTC.

This rearrangement joins TRBV6-2 or TRBV6-3 to TRBJ1-5; perhaps TRBD1 as D (5 bases). CDR1 MNHEY and CDR2 SVGEGT come from the germline V gene. There are 15 residues in the CDR3. V was pared by 1 base and J by 2 bases, with 9 bases between. The CDR3 loop is CASSYWGVGNQPQHF. The CDR3 DNA reads TGTGCCAGCAGTTACTGGGGGGTTGGCAATCAGCCCCAGCATTTT.

CDR3 residues: CASSFTQLSHTGELFF. The CDR3, as DNA: TGTGCCAGCAGTTTCACCCAACTATCTCACACCGGGGAGCTGTTTTTT. The chain carries TRBV6-5 and TRBJ2-2; D uncertain. Trimming shortened V by 4 bases and J by 3 bases, and 15 bases separated the two germline ends. Germline CDR1 is MNHEY and CDR2 is SVGAGI. CDR3 length: 16 amino acids.

The count of this clone is one. This chain's CDR3 is CASSPWCEGNTGELFF. The CDR3 nucleotides are TGCGCCAGCAGTCCGTGGTGTGAGGGGAACACCGGGGAGCTGTTTTTT. The chain links TRBV23-1 to TRBJ2-2, with D maybe TRBD2 (5 bases). TRBV23-1 is recorded as an ORF, its role being uncertain. The CDR3 runs 16 residues. V lost 4 bases, J lost 1 base, and 13 bases lay in between.

V usage is TRBV9 and J usage is TRBJ2-7; possible D gene TRBD2, 5 bases. The CDR3 is 15 amino acids. Germline loops: CDR1 SGDLS, CDR2 YYNGEE. V lost 3 bases and J lost 5, with 18 bases in between. The CDR3 spells CASSGPPGTGNEQYF. DNA for the CDR3: TGTGCCAGCAGCGGACCCCCTGGCACCGGGAACGAGCAGTACTTC.

This chain joins TRBV7-7 and TRBJ2-2, with 8 bases aligning to TRBD2. From germline, CDR1 is SSHAT and CDR2 FNYEAQ (reference sequence). Trimming removed 0 bases from V and 6 bases from J; junction bases left unmatched: 6. The CDR3 runs to 16 residues. CDR3 amino acids: CASSLAPGGAPGELFF. The CDR3 DNA reads as TGTGCCAGCAGCTTAGCGCCCGGGGGGGCCCCCGGGGAGCTGTTTTTT. The full variable domain, its missing parts supplied by reference TRBV7-7 and TRBJ2-2, is GAGVSQSPRYKVTKRGQDVTLRCDPISSHATLYWYQQALGQGPEFLTYFNYEAQPDKSGLPSDRFSAERPEGSISTLTIQRTEQRDSAMYRCASSLAPGGAPGELFFGEGSRLTVL.

As for this clone: The sample has other DNA sequences that encode this CDR3 too. V usage is TRBV9 and J usage is TRBJ2-3; D may be TRBD2 (5 bases). CDR1 and CDR2 from the germline V gene are SGDLS and YYNGEE. This CDR3 comprises 15 residues. The V gene lost 0 bases and the J gene lost 0 bases, with 8 bases spanning the gap. The CDR3: CASSVGLTSTDTQYF. The DNA of the CDR3 is TGTGCCAGCAGCGTAGGACTAACTAGCACAGATACGCAGTATTTT.

V is TRBV19 and J is TRBJ2-2, with 8 bases aligning to TRBD1. This CDR3 spans 15 amino acids. Germline V gives CDR1 LNHDA, CDR2 SQIVND (reference sequence). V lost 4 bases and J lost 5; bases outside the gene matches: 6. The CDR3 loop is CASSSVTGVTGELFF. The CDR3 bases are TGTGCCAGTAGTAGTGTGACAGGGGTAACCGGGGAGCTGTTTTTT.

The chain uses TRBV6-5 and TRBJ1-2; maybe TRBD1 (5 bases). The germline CDR1 and CDR2 sequences are MNHEY and SVGAGI. CDR3 length: 14 amino acids. V was shortened by 6 bases and J by 0 bases, with 11 bases between the two germline ends. The CDR3 DNA reads as TGTGCCAGCAGCACAGGTATAGCTAACTATGGCTACACCTTC. Its translation: CASSTGIANYGYTF.

The chain employs TRBV11-3 and TRBJ2-3; 7 bases map to TRBD2. Germline V gene sequence: CDR1 SGHNT, CDR2 YENEEA. After removal of 5 bases from V and 2 bases from J, the junction contained 10 bases not matched to a gene. This CDR3 comprises 16 residues. CDR3 protein: CASSQVLSGNTDTQYF. In nucleotides, the CDR3 is TGTGCCAGCAGCCAAGTGTTAAGCGGGAACACAGATACGCAGTATTTT.

This chain links TRBV6-6 with TRBJ2-7, with D perhaps TRBD1 (5 bases). The CDR3 runs to 13 residues. Trimming shortened V by 5 bases and J by 3 bases, and 11 bases separated the two germline ends. CDR1 and CDR2 (germline): MNHNY, SVGAGI (reference sequence). The CDR3, as DNA: TGTGCCAGCAGTAGGGATCAGGGCTACGAGCAGTACTTC. It is translated as CASSRDQGYEQYF.

V usage is TRBV5-1 and J usage is TRBJ1-1; 11 bases match TRBD1. This CDR3 has 16 amino acids. In germline, CDR1 is SGHRS, CDR2 YFSETQ. J lost 4 bases, V lost 5 bases, and 10 bases had no gene match. The CDR3 DNA reads TGCGCCAGCAGAACCGGGACAGGGGGTGCATCCACTGAAGCTTTCTTT. Protein: CASRTGTGGASTEAFF.

V usage is TRBV18 and J usage is TRBJ2-5; D is unresolved. This CDR3 contains 14 residues. Germline V gene sequence: CDR1 KGHSH, CDR2 LQKENI. Trimming pared 0 bases from V and 5 bases from J, leaving 10 bases between. The chain's CDR3 is CASSPPSGRETQYF. CDR3 sequence (DNA): TGTGCCAGCTCACCACCCTCCGGTCGGGAGACCCAGTACTTC.

This clone was observed a few times. This chain uses TRBV6-5 with TRBJ1-1; possibly TRBD1 for D (5 bases). Germline V gives CDR1 MNHEY, CDR2 SVGAGI. Trimming stripped 6 bases from V and 4 bases from J, with 12 bases between. CDR3 length: 13 residues. This chain's CDR3 is CASSVDRSTEAFF. The CDR3 nucleotides are TGTGCCAGCAGCGTAGACAGATCCACTGAAGCTTTCTTT.